The present TCR beta chain was sequenced within a study of preoperative IRX-2 immunotherapy in early breast cancer. The V end was cut by 5 bases, the J end by 7 bases, with 14 bases between. The CDR3 covers 13 residues. Germline-derived CDR1 and CDR2 are SGHVS and FQNEAQ. Treatment specified: preoperative locoregional IRX-2 cytokine immunotherapy. Measured with immunoSEQ multiplex PCR; TCRdb has only the in-frame clones, and not every one. The table records over 9,500 clones, 80% to 85% of them present only once. Specimen: lymph node tissue, collected before IRX-2 immunotherapy. V gene TRBV7-8 combines with J gene TRBJ1-1; D is undetermined. This clonotype was obtained from a human donor with breast cancer. The CDR3 here is CASSLYRADEAFF. The CDR3, as DNA: TGTGCCAGCAGCCTCTACAGAGCTGATGAAGCTTTCTTT.